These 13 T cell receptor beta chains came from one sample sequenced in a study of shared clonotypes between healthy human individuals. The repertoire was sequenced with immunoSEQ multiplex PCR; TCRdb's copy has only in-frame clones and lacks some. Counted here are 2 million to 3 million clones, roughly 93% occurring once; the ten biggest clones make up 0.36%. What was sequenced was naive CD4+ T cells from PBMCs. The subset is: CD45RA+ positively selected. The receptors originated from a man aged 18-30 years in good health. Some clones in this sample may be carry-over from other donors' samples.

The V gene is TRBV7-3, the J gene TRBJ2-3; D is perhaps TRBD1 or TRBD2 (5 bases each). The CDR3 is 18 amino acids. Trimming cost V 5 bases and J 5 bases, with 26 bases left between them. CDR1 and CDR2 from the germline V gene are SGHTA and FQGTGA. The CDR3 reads CASSPKKNGAGRGDTQYF. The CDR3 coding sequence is TGTGCCAGCAGCCCTAAAAAGAACGGGGCAGGGCGTGGAGATACGCAGTATTTT.

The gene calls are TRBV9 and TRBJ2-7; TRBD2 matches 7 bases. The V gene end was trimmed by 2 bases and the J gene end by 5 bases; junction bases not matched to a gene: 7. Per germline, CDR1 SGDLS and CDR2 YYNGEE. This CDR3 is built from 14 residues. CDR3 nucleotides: TGTGCCAGCAGCGTTGGGCCACTAGCGCACGAGCAGTACTTC. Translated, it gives CASSVGPLAHEQYF.

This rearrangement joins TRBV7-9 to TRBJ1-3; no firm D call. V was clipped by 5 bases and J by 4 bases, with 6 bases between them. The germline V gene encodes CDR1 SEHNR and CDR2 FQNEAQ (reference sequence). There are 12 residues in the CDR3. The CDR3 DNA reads TGTGCCAGCAGCCCACAAGGAAACACCATATATTTT. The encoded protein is CASSPQGNTIYF.

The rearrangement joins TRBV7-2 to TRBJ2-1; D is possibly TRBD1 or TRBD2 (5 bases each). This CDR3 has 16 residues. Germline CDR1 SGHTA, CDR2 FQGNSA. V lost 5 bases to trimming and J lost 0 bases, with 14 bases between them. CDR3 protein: CASSPRGESSYNEQFF. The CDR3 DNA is TGTGCCAGCAGCCCCCGGGGCGAGAGCTCCTACAATGAGCAGTTCTTC.

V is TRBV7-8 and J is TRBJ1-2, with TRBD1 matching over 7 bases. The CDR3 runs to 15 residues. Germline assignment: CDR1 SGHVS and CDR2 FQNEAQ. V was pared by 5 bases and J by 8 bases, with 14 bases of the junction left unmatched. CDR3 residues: CASSPNRGGPKGYTF. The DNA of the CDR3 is TGTGCCAGCAGCCCCAACAGGGGTGGCCCTAAGGGCTACACCTTC.

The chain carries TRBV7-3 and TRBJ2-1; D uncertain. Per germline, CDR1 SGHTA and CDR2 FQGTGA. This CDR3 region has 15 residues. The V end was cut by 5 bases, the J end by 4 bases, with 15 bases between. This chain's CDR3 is CASSPHRTSYNEQFF. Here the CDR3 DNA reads TGTGCCAGCAGCCCACACCGTACCTCGTACAATGAGCAGTTCTTC.

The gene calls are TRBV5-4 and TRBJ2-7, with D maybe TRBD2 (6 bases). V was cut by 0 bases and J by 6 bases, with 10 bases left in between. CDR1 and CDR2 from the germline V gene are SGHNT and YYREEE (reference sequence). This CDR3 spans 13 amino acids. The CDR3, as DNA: TGTGCCAGCAGCTTGGACGGAGGGGCCGAGCAGTACTTC. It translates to CASSLDGGAEQYF.

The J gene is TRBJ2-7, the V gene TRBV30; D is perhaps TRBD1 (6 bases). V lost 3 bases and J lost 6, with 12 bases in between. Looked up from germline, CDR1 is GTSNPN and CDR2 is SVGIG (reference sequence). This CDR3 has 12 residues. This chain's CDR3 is CAWSPEGVEQYF. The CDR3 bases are TGTGCCTGGAGCCCCGAGGGGGTCGAGCAGTACTTC.

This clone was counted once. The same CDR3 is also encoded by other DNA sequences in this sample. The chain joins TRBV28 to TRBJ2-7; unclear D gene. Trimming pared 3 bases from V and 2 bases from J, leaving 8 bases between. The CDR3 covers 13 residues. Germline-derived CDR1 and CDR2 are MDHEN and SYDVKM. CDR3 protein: CASSLIQTYEQYF. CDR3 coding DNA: TGTGCCAGCAGTTTGATTCAAACCTACGAGCAGTACTTC.

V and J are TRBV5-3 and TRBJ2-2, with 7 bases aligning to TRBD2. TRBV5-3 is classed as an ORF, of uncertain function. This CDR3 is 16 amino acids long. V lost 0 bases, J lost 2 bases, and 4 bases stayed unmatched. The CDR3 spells CARSLGLAGNTGELFF. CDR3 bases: TGTGCCAGAAGCTTGGGACTAGCAGGAAACACCGGGGAGCTGTTTTTT.

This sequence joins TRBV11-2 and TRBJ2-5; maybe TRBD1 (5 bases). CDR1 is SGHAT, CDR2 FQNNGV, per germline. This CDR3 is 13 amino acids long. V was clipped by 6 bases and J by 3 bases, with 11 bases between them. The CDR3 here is CASSLDIEETQYF. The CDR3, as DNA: TGTGCCAGCAGTCTGGACATTGAAGAGACCCAGTACTTC.

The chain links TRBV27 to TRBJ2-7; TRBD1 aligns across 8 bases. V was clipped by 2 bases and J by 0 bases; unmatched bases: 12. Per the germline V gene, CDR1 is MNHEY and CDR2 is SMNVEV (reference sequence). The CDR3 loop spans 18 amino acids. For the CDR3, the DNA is TGTGCCAGCAGTTTAGCGCGGACAGGGCTACCCTCCTCCTACGAGCAGTACTTC. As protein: CASSLARTGLPSSYEQYF.

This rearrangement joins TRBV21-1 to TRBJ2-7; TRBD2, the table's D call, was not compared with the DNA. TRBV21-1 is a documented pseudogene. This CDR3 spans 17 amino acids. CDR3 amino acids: CASSNLGGSDTSYEQYF. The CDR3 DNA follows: TGTGCCAGCAGCAATTTAGGTGGGAGCGACACTAGCTACGAGCAGTACTTC.